These 10 T cell receptor beta chains originate from one sample sequenced in a study of cytomegalovirus exposure and HLA in healthy donors. TCRdb's copy holds only in-frame clones and misses some; the assay was immunoSEQ multiplex PCR. Of tens of thousands of clones in the sample, 90% to 96% were seen once. The specimen was PBMCs. The receptors come from a woman between 18 and 29 years old in good health and CMV-seronegative.

The gene calls are TRBV7-2 and TRBJ1-3; no firm D call. Germline loops: CDR1 SGHTA, CDR2 FQGNSA. The CDR3 totals 14 residues. V lost 2 bases and J lost 3, with 8 bases in between. The CDR3 region is CASSLSRDGNTIYF. The DNA of the CDR3 is TGTGCCAGCAGCTTAAGCCGGGATGGAAACACCATATATTTT.

The chain carries TRBV6-5 and TRBJ1-5; 8 bases line up with TRBD1. This CDR3 has 14 amino acids. V shed 5 bases and J 3 bases; nucleotides not matched to a gene: 3. CDR1 is MNHEY and CDR2 is SVGAGI in the germline V gene. CDR3 nucleotides: TGTGCCAGCAGTAACAGGGGGATCAATCAGCCCCAGCATTTT. Translated: CASSNRGINQPQHF.

This chain connects TRBV4-3 to TRBJ2-7; D is unresolved. The V gene's germline CDR1 is LGHNA and CDR2 YSLEER. Trimming shortened V by 0 bases and J by 4 bases, and 10 bases separated the two germline ends. This CDR3 is 14 amino acids long. The CDR3 region has the DNA TGCGCCAGCAGCCAAGATCTCCTTCTATACGAGCAGTACTTC. Its translation is CASSQDLLLYEQYF.

V gene TRBV25-1 combines with J gene TRBJ2-3; D is unclear. From germline, CDR1 is MGHDK and CDR2 SYGVNS. The V end was cut by 3 bases, the J end by 6 bases, with 4 bases between. The CDR3 sequence is 11 residues long. CDR3 in DNA: TGTGCCAGCAGTGAGGGCGATACGCAGTATTTT. Translating gives CASSEGDTQYF.

The chain employs TRBV7-2 and TRBJ2-1; 7 nucleotides agree with TRBD1. Germline V gene data show CDR1 as SGHTA and CDR2 as FQGNSA. J was trimmed by 0 bases and V by 5 bases; bases with no gene match: 4. The length of the CDR3 is 15 residues. In DNA, the CDR3 is TGTGCCAGCAGCCCTACAGGGGACTCCTACAATGAGCAGTTCTTC. Translated: CASSPTGDSYNEQFF. Full variable domain (rest looked up from reference TRBV7-2 and TRBJ2-1): GAGVSQSPSNKVTEKGKDVELRCDPISGHTALYWYRQSLGQGLEFLIYFQGNSAPDKSGLPSDRFSAERTGGSVSTLTIQRTQQEDSAVYLCASSPTGDSYNEQFFGPGTRLTVL.

This clone was counted only a few times. V usage is TRBV18 and J usage is TRBJ1-1; 7 bases match TRBD1. This CDR3 has 14 residues. In germline, CDR1 is KGHSH, CDR2 LQKENI. The trim removed 3 bases at V and 3 bases at J, leaving 4 bases unmatched. CDR3 region: CASSPTGAHTEAFF. The CDR3 nucleotides read TGTGCCAGCTCACCCACAGGGGCCCACACTGAAGCTTTCTTT.

This clone occurred once. CDR3 sequence: CASSLERSSGVYEQYF. The CDR3 nucleotides are TGTGCCAGCAGCTTAGAGCGTTCTAGCGGGGTATACGAGCAGTACTTC. The V gene is TRBV7-2, the J gene TRBJ2-7, with 9 bases matching TRBD2. The junction had 8 bases not matched to a gene; V was cut back by 1 base and J by 4 bases. CDR3 length: 16 amino acids. Germline V gives CDR1 SGHTA, CDR2 FQGNSA.

The chain has TRBV5-5 and TRBJ2-3, with D possibly TRBD1 on 7 matching bases. V lost 2 bases to trimming and J lost 4 bases, with 26 bases between them. The CDR3 has 19 residues. CDR1 is SGHKS, CDR2 YYEKEE, per germline (reference sequence). CDR3 amino acids: CASSFAPNPQGGEADTQYF. The CDR3 region has the DNA TGTGCCAGCAGCTTTGCCCCGAACCCGCAGGGGGGAGAGGCAGATACGCAGTATTTT.

In DNA, the CDR3 is TGTGCCAGCACCCCCCATGGGGGAGGTCCCTACGAGCAGTACTTC. Amino acids: CASTPHGGGPYEQYF. This chain uses TRBV27 with TRBJ2-7, with D tentatively TRBD2 (6 bases). CDR3 length: 15 amino acids. Germline values: CDR1 MNHEY, CDR2 SMNVEV (reference sequence). V was clipped by 7 bases and J by 2 bases, with 18 bases between them.

The chain employs TRBV7-2 and TRBJ2-2; possibly TRBD1 for D (6 bases). Germline loops: CDR1 SGHTA, CDR2 FQGNSA. V lost 5 bases to trimming and J lost 5 bases, with 15 bases between them. There are 15 residues in the CDR3. The chain's CDR3 is CASSPGGPGTGELFF. The CDR3 DNA sequence: TGTGCCAGCAGCCCTGGGGGCCCGGGGACCGGGGAGCTGTTTTTT.